This TCR beta chain was recovered during a study of regulatory T cells in long-lasting Graves disease. Study context: Treatment with antithyroid drugs for over 5 years, together with positive TSH receptor antibodies, meant persistent Graves' disease. Regarding the study as a whole: Among the persistent patients, 2,741 public clonotypes were shared, more than the approximately 1,000 shared among new patients.

This clonotype was seen more than once but under ten times. Its cognate antigen is unknown. Sequencing libraries for TCR beta were prepared with iRepertoire HTBI primers and Arm-PCR of CDR3 regions. TCRdb re-analysed the multiplex PCR reads in MiXCR, keeping a single row per CDR3 protein. The sample gives a few hundred thousand distinct CDR3 sequences, 20% to 30% of which show up once; roughly 26% is in the top ten. Regarding time point: persistent/refractory GD, antithyroid drugs over 5 years with positive TRAb. PBMCs were the source of the RNA used for TCR sequencing. V shed 0 bases and J shed 2 bases, with 14 bases lying between them. This CDR3 comprises 16 residues. Germline loops: CDR1 SGHRS, CDR2 YFSETQ.

The source of this sequence is a female donor with Graves disease. The chain joins TRBV5-1 to TRBJ2-5; unclear D gene. The source material was peripheral blood mononuclear cells (PBMCs), sampled when the disease was refractory, from a patient treated with antithyroid drugs. CDR3 nucleotides: TGCGCCAGCAGCTTGGGCCGATTAGGCGAACAAGAGACCCAGTACTTC. It encodes CASSLGRLGEQETQYF. The full variable domain, completed using reference TRBV5-1 and TRBJ2-5, is KAGVTQTPRYLIKTRGQQVTLSCSPISGHRSVSWYQQTPGQGLQFLFEYFSETQRNKGNFPGRFSGRQFSNSRSEMNVSTLELGDSALYLCASSLGRLGEQETQYFGPGTRLLVL.